This T cell receptor beta chain comes out of a study of blood T cell repertoires in COVID-19. Background on the study: PBMCs, B-cell-depleted T cells, or T cells were the source of the cDNA or gDNA that made up the material.

Participants were placed into cohorts based on the clinical history they reported. Two negative PCRs, clearance, or symptom resolution were required of recovered Cohort 3 donors. TCRdb's table, derived via immunoSEQ multiplex PCR, lists solely in-frame clones and lacks some. The table lists over 300,000 clones, roughly 90% of them singletons. V was pared by 3 bases and J by 4 bases, with 11 bases of the junction left unmatched. Germline V gene lookup returns CDR1 MDHEN and CDR2 SYDVKM. This CDR3 has 17 residues. The chain combines TRBV28 with TRBJ1-5; 8 nucleotides align to TRBD1. Sequencing was performed on PBMCs or T cells enriched from blood (not recorded which). This clonotype was obtained from a woman aged 40 to 55 who had recovered from COVID-19. CDR3 nucleotide sequence: TGTGCCAGCAGTTTTCTCATCGGACAGGGTAGGAATCAGCCCCAGCATTTT. Protein: CASSFLIGQGRNQPQHF.